The rows below give T cell receptor beta chains drawn from one sample of a study of CD8 T cells in ankylosing spondylitis. TCRdb fed the 5' RACE reads into MiXCR, producing one record per CDR3 protein. Of some 250,000 distinct CDR3 sequences listed, roughly 8.6% are singletons. What was sequenced was blood, either unsorted or a sorted T cell fraction (not recorded which). These receptors were collected from a male donor with ankylosing spondylitis or in good health (not recorded which). CDR3s include the opening cysteine and the closing phenylalanine or tryptophan. D genes are given only for firm matches. Clone size is stated in some rows and not others, as once, few, many or a class when expanded.

D gene	V gene	J gene	clone size	CDR3 DNA	CDR3 protein
TRBD2	TRBV20-1	TRBJ2-7	few	TGCAGTGCATGTGGGAATAGCGGGGGGGACTCCTACGAGCAGTACTTC	CSACGNSGGDSYEQYF
-	TRBV12-3/TRBV12-4	TRBJ1-3	many	TGTGCCAGCATCCGGGACGGGATCTCTGGAAACACCATATATTTT	CASIRDGISGNTIYF
-	TRBV29-1	TRBJ1-2	few	TGCAGCGTTGTACAGGGAAGCGGCTACACCTTC	CSVVQGSGYTF
-	TRBV20-1	TRBJ2-3	few	TGCAGTGCTAGGCGGGACAACACAGATACGCAGTATTTT	CSARRDNTDTQYF
-	TRBV20-1	TRBJ2-2	few	TGCAGTGCTACACTCGACGCTTCCGGGGAGCTGTTTTTT	CSATLDASGELFF
-	TRBV29-1	TRBJ2-5	-	TGCAGCGCCGGGGTAAGGGAGCAGGAGACCCAGTACTTC	CSAGVREQETQYF
-	TRBV30	TRBJ1-1	-	TGTGCCTGGAGTGATGATCCGGGCACTGAAGCTTTCTTT	CAWSDDPGTEAFF
-	TRBV12-3/TRBV12-4	TRBJ1-5	many	TGTGCCAGCAGTCAGCAGAATCAGCCCCAGCATTTT	CASSQQNQPQHF
-	TRBV5-1	TRBJ2-5	many	TGCGCCAGCAGCTTGGTTCAGGAGACCCAGTACTTC	CASSLVQETQYF
TRBD1	TRBV20-1	TRBJ1-5	-	TGCAGTGCTTGGAAAGAGACAGGGGGTAATCAGCCCCAGCATTTT	CSAWKETGGNQPQHF
TRBD1	TRBV9	TRBJ2-7	-	TGTGCCAGCAGCGCCTCAGGGGGCGAGCAGTACTTC	CASSASGGEQYF
-	TRBV12-3/TRBV12-4	TRBJ1-4	many	TGTGCCAGCAGTTTATTGGTAGGGGTCCCGGGGGAAAAACTGTTTTTT	CASSLLVGVPGEKLFF
-	TRBV9	TRBJ2-1	few	TGTGCCAGCAGCGGAGGGGCGGGGAGCTCCTACAATGAGCAGTTCTTC	CASSGGAGSSYNEQFF
TRBD1	TRBV24-1	TRBJ2-6	many	TGTGCCACCAGTCGGACAGGGGGCGCGAGGGGGGCCAACGTCCTGACTTTC	CATSRTGGARGANVLTF
TRBD2	TRBV27	TRBJ2-7	-	TGTGCCAGCAGAAGGACTAGCGGGTCCTACGAGCAGTACTTC	CASRRTSGSYEQYF
TRBD1	TRBV20-1	TRBJ2-7	many	TGCAGTGCTAGCGGGGGACAGGGTTACGAGCAGTACTTC	CSASGGQGYEQYF
TRBD1	TRBV18	TRBJ2-7	-	TGTGCCAGCTCCTACGGACAGGAGAGCTACGAGCAGTACTTC	CASSYGQESYEQYF
TRBD2	TRBV5-5	TRBJ2-5	-	TGTGCCAGCAGCTTCCGGCGGGAGGGGGAGACCCAGTACTTC	CASSFRREGETQYF
-	TRBV12-3/TRBV12-4	TRBJ2-2	many	TGTGCCAGCACCCCGGACGGGGGGCCGAACACCGGGGAGCTGTTTTTT	CASTPDGGPNTGELFF
-	TRBV5-1	TRBJ2-3	few	TGCGCCAGCGGGACGTGGGCAGCAACAGATACGCAGTATTTT	CASGTWAATDTQYF
-	TRBV20-1	TRBJ2-5	many	TGCAGTGCTAGAGATACCAGGGGACCCTGGGAGACCCAGTACTTC	CSARDTRGPWETQYF
TRBD1	TRBV7-3	TRBJ1-6	-	TGTGCCAGCAGCTTAGGGACAGGGAGTAAGGATTCACCCCTCCACTTT	CASSLGTGSKDSPLHF
-	TRBV4-3	TRBJ2-4	many	TGCGCCAGCAGCCAAGAGTCAGCGATAGCCAAAAACATTCAGTACTTC	CASSQESAIAKNIQYF
-	TRBV7-8	TRBJ2-5	many	TGTGCCAGCAGTCCCGACAGGCGCGAGACCCAGTACTTC	CASSPDRRETQYF
TRBD2	TRBV14	TRBJ2-3	few	TGTGCCAGCAGCCCAATCGGACTAGCGGGAGGCACAGATACGCAGTATTTT	CASSPIGLAGGTDTQYF
-	TRBV7-9	TRBJ2-1	many	TGTGCCAGCAGCTTAGTTCAGGGCGAGCAGTTCTTC	CASSLVQGEQFF
TRBD1	TRBV19	TRBJ2-7	many	TGTGCCAGTAGTCCCGGGACAGGTGGTTACGAGCAGTACTTC	CASSPGTGGYEQYF
-	TRBV5-5	TRBJ2-1	many	TGTGCCAGCTCGAGCCTTTACAATGAGCAGTTCTTC	CASSSLYNEQFF
TRBD2	TRBV20-1	TRBJ2-1	many	TGCAGTGCGGGCGCCCAGAGCGGGAGGGGGGTTCGAGCTGAGCAGTTCTTC	CSAGAQSGRGVRAEQFF
-	TRBV2	TRBJ2-4	many	TGTGCCAGCAGCCAAAACATTCAGTACTTC	CASSQNIQYF
-	TRBV27	TRBJ1-5	many	TGTGCCAGCAGTTTCTTTAATCAGCCCCAGCATTTT	CASSFFNQPQHF
TRBD1	TRBV29-1	TRBJ1-2	few	TGCAGCGTTGAAGATCCGGACAGGACAGCCTATGGCTACACCTTC	CSVEDPDRTAYGYTF
TRBD1	TRBV7-9	TRBJ1-2	-	TGTGCCAGCAGTACGGACAGGGTGAGAGGCTACACCTTC	CASSTDRVRGYTF
TRBD2	TRBV20-1	TRBJ2-1	many	TGCAGTGCTAGAGACCCGGGACTAGGCACCAATGAGCAGTTCTTC	CSARDPGLGTNEQFF
TRBD1	TRBV20-1	TRBJ1-1	many	TGCAGTGCTGAACAGGGGGCAGGGACTGAAGCTTTCTTT	CSAEQGAGTEAFF
-	TRBV5-1	TRBJ2-2	many	TGCGCCAGCAGCTTGGAGGGGTTGAACACCGGGGAGCTGTTTTTT	CASSLEGLNTGELFF
TRBD2	TRBV29-1	TRBJ2-7	-	TGCAGCGTTGAAGCGGCGGGGGGCCCCTACGAGCAGTACTTC	CSVEAAGGPYEQYF
-	TRBV5-1	TRBJ2-3	many	TGCGCCAGCAGCTCAGACGGGACTGCCCGCACAGATACGCAGTATTTT	CASSSDGTARTDTQYF
TRBD1	TRBV10-3	TRBJ1-2	-	TGTGCCATCACCTTGACAGGGGGCAACGGCTACACCTTC	CAITLTGGNGYTF
-	TRBV3-1	TRBJ1-3	many	TGTGCCAGCAGCCAAGATGGAGGGCGATTCGGAAACACCATATATTTT	CASSQDGGRFGNTIYF
-	TRBV27	TRBJ2-1	many	TGTGCCAGCAGTTTAAAGCCGCGGATGGGCAATGAGCAGTTCTTC	CASSLKPRMGNEQFF
-	TRBV7-2	TRBJ2-7	many	TGTGCCAGCAGCTTAGGTCCAGGGACCTACGAGCAGTACTTC	CASSLGPGTYEQYF
-	TRBV4-3	TRBJ1-2	many	TGCGCCAGCAGCCAAGATCAAGGAAGGGGAATCTATGGCTACACCTTC	CASSQDQGRGIYGYTF
-	TRBV20-1	TRBJ2-7	-	TGCAGTGCTAGAGATCTGTCCGACTACGAGCAGTACTTC	CSARDLSDYEQYF
TRBD2	TRBV7-9	TRBJ2-7	-	TGTGCCAGCAGCTTAGCGGGCCTAGCGGGAGGAAATTACGAGCAGTACTTC	CASSLAGLAGGNYEQYF
-	TRBV7-8	TRBJ2-7	few	TGTGCCAGCAGCTTGTCTGTGGGAGACAACTACGAGCAGTACTTC	CASSLSVGDNYEQYF
TRBD2	TRBV6-2/TRBV6-3	TRBJ2-1	many	TGTGCCAGCAGTTATTCTAGCGGGCTTTGGGGTGAGCAGTTCTTC	CASSYSSGLWGEQFF
-	TRBV7-2	TRBJ2-1	many	TGTGCCAGCAGCTTAGTAGTAGTCCCCAATGAGCAGTTCTTC	CASSLVVVPNEQFF